Below are 23 T cell receptor beta chains sequenced from a single sample in a study of blood T cell repertoires in COVID-19. Sequenced by immunoSEQ multiplex PCR; TCRdb stores in-frame clones only, minus some. The repertoire has over 300,000 clones, nearly 90% of them found once; the top ten carry around 6.3%. The sample was peripheral blood. The receptors derive from a young man with active or convalescent COVID-19.

This clone has just a few counts. The chain joins TRBV24-1 to TRBJ2-1, with 12 bases identical to TRBD2. The CDR3 loop spans 14 amino acids. Unmatched junction bases numbered 3, after V lost 4 bases and J lost 9 bases. Germline values: CDR1 KGHDR, CDR2 SFDVKD. The CDR3 sequence: CATSDRLAGVEQFF. The CDR3 DNA reads as TGTGCCACCAGTGACCGACTAGCGGGAGTTGAGCAGTTCTTC.

This chain joins TRBV3-1 (or the pseudogene TRBV3-2) and TRBJ1-2; 7 positions match TRBD1. The CDR3 is 15 residues long. Germline CDR1 reads LGHDT; CDR2 reads YNNKEL (reference sequence). J lost 4 bases, V lost 6 bases, and 11 bases had no gene match. CDR3 sequence (DNA): TGTGCCAGCAGGCCGAACGGGGACAGATTCTATGGCTACACCTTC. Translation: CASRPNGDRFYGYTF.

V and J are TRBV7-3 and TRBJ2-2, with D possibly TRBD1 on 5 matching bases. Trimming took 8 bases from V and 0 from J, leaving 13 bases between them. Germline values: CDR1 SGHTA, CDR2 FQGTGA. The CDR3 contains 15 residues. CDR3 nucleotides: TGTGCCAGCGCTAGGGGTGGATCGAACACCGGGGAGCTGTTTTTT. Translated, it gives CASARGGSNTGELFF.

This sequence joins TRBV15 and TRBJ1-1; weak D call: TRBD1 (6 bases). Trimming cost V 3 bases and J 3 bases, with 20 bases left between them. The CDR3 extends over 17 amino acids. In germline, CDR1 is LNHNV, CDR2 YYDKDF (reference sequence). CDR3 sequence: CATSSSRRAGADTEAFF. CDR3 DNA: TGTGCCACCAGCAGTTCCCGTCGAGCGGGGGCAGACACTGAAGCTTTCTTT.

This clone was seen once. The V gene is TRBV9, the J gene TRBJ1-1; D is uncertain. Germline assignment: CDR1 SGDLS and CDR2 YYNGEE. Trimming removed 4 bases at V and 0 bases at J, with 4 bases between. CDR3 size: 12 residues. This chain's CDR3 is CASSPVNTEAFF. For the CDR3, the DNA is TGTGCCAGCAGCCCCGTGAACACTGAAGCTTTCTTT.

The rearrangement uses TRBV27 and TRBJ1-1; 7 bases map to TRBD1. Looked up from germline, CDR1 is MNHEY and CDR2 is SMNVEV (reference sequence). The CDR3 is 14 residues long. V shed 5 bases, J shed 7 bases, and the junction held 10 bases outside the gene matches. Here the CDR3 DNA reads TGTGCCAGCAGTGCCCGGGACAGCATAAATGAAGCTTTCTTT. The encoded protein is CASSARDSINEAFF.

The chain carries TRBV27 and TRBJ1-1, with D maybe TRBD1 (5 bases). V dropped 4 bases and J dropped 4 bases, with 16 bases sitting between them. This CDR3 is 15 amino acids long. CDR1 and CDR2 (germline): MNHEY, SMNVEV (reference sequence). The CDR3 DNA follows: TGTGCCAGCAGTTCAGGGATTGGCTTTGGCACTGAAGCTTTCTTT. Translated: CASSSGIGFGTEAFF.

The chain is built from TRBV18 and TRBJ1-2, with a possible D match to TRBD1 (6 bases). This CDR3 contains 16 residues. V was pared by 0 bases and J by 1 base, with 12 bases between. Germline assignment: CDR1 KGHSH and CDR2 LQKENI. The CDR3 region is CASSPPRGAYNYGYTF. DNA of the CDR3: TGTGCCAGCTCACCACCCCGGGGGGCTTATAACTATGGCTACACCTTC.

With regard to this clone: Other DNA sequences in the same sample also yield this CDR3. The genes are TRBV6-2 or TRBV6-3 and TRBJ2-1; 7 positions match TRBD2. After removal of 3 bases from V and 10 bases from J, the junction contained 12 bases not matched to a gene. Germline V CDR1 and CDR2: MNHEY, SVGEGT. This CDR3 region has 15 residues. The CDR3 nucleotides are TGTGCCAGCAGTTATGGGGGAGGGGTCCGACGGGAGCAGTTCTTC. This gives the protein CASSYGGGVRREQFF.

In DNA form, the CDR3 reads TGCGCCAGCAGCTTGGTCGCGGGAGGGGACACTGAAGCTTTCTTT. Protein sequence: CASSLVAGGDTEAFF. V is TRBV5-1 and J is TRBJ1-1; weak D call: TRBD1 (5 bases). Trimming shortened V by 0 bases and J by 3 bases, and 12 bases separated the two germline ends. CDR3 length: 15 residues. The germline V gene encodes CDR1 SGHRS and CDR2 YFSETQ.

CDR3 in amino acids: CASKGQGPPGGYTF. In nucleotides, the CDR3 is TGTGCCAGCAAGGGACAGGGCCCTCCGGGTGGCTACACCTTC. The chain is built from TRBV28 and TRBJ1-2; 9 bases are a match to TRBD1. This CDR3 is 14 amino acids long. Trimming at V came to 7 bases and at J to 7 bases, leaving 10 bases not matched to a gene. Germline V gives CDR1 MDHEN, CDR2 SYDVKM.

The chain uses TRBV27 and TRBJ1-2; tentative D call: TRBD1 (6 bases). Per germline, CDR1 MNHEY and CDR2 SMNVEV (reference sequence). CDR3 size: 15 residues. V was pared by 5 bases and J by 4 bases, with 17 bases between. CDR3 protein: CASSERTVPRYGYTF. DNA of the CDR3: TGTGCCAGCAGTGAGAGGACAGTCCCTCGCTATGGCTACACCTTC.

V gene TRBV4-1 combines with J gene TRBJ2-5, with D hard to call. This CDR3 is 15 amino acids long. The germline V gene has CDR1 MGHRA and CDR2 YSYEKL. The ends were cut back, 1 base at V and 3 bases at J, with 12 bases in the middle. The CDR3: CASSQVVAPKETQYF. CDR3 nucleotide sequence: TGCGCCAGCAGCCAAGTGGTAGCCCCCAAAGAGACCCAGTACTTC.

The chain is built from TRBV4-3 and TRBJ2-2; 9 nucleotides align to TRBD1. This CDR3 contains 17 residues. V was clipped by 4 bases and J by 2 bases; unmatched bases: 8. The germline CDR1 and CDR2 sequences are LGHNA and YSLEER. DNA of the CDR3: TGCGCCAGCAGCCCGTTCCGGACAGGGGATAACACCGGGGAGCTGTTTTTT. Amino acid sequence: CASSPFRTGDNTGELFF.

CDR3 in amino acids: CASSFPGNGYTF. The CDR3, as DNA: TGTGCCAGCAGCTTCCCAGGGAATGGCTACACCTTC. The V gene is TRBV7-3, the J gene TRBJ1-2; the D gene is possibly TRBD1 (5 bases). CDR3 length: 12 amino acids. Trimming cost V 3 bases and J 6 bases, with 8 bases left between them. Per germline, CDR1 SGHTA and CDR2 FQGTGA.

This sequence joins TRBV19 and TRBJ1-5; possibly TRBD1 for D (5 bases). The CDR3 loop spans 14 amino acids. The V gene lost 5 bases and the J gene lost 1 base, with 9 bases spanning the gap. The germline gives CDR1 LNHDA, CDR2 SQIVND (reference sequence). CDR3 protein: CASSSGGSNQPQHF. The CDR3 DNA reads as TGTGCCAGTAGTTCGGGGGGAAGCAATCAGCCCCAGCATTTT.

The chain carries TRBV7-2 and TRBJ1-4; TRBD1 matches at 9 bases. This CDR3 has 14 residues. Germline CDR1 reads SGHTA; CDR2 reads FQGNSA. The V and J ends lost 4 bases and 7 bases, in that order; junction bases with no gene match: 4. The CDR3 protein is CASSSGTGFEKLFF. In DNA, the CDR3 is TGTGCCAGCAGCTCCGGGACAGGGTTTGAAAAACTGTTTTTT. The full variable domain, with the rest looked up from reference TRBV7-2 and TRBJ1-4, is GAGVSQSPSNKVTEKGKDVELRCDPISGHTALYWYRQSLGQGLEFLIYFQGNSAPDKSGLPSDRFSAERTGGSVSTLTIQRTQQEDSAVYLCASSSGTGFEKLFFGSGTQLSVL.

This sequence joins TRBV13 and TRBJ1-5; the match to TRBD1 covers 8 bases. The CDR3 contains 15 residues. Germline CDR1 reads PRHDT; CDR2 reads FYEKMQ (reference sequence). After removal of 4 bases from V and 4 bases from J, the junction contained 6 bases not matched to a gene. This CDR3 is CASSSRTGRNQPQHF. The CDR3 DNA is TGTGCCAGCAGCTCCCGGACAGGGCGTAATCAGCCCCAGCATTTT.

The rearrangement joins TRBV7-2 to TRBJ1-6; TRBD1 matches at 7 bases. Germline V gene sequence: CDR1 SGHTA, CDR2 FQGNSA. CDR3 length equals 15 residues. J gave up 7 bases and V 5 bases, and 8 bases lay outside the gene matches. The CDR3, as DNA: TGTGCCAGCAGCCCCAGACAGGGTGGCAATTCACCCCTCCACTTT. It encodes CASSPRQGGNSPLHF.

The rearrangement joins TRBV2 to TRBJ1-6; TRBD1 matches 7 bases. CDR1 SNHLY and CDR2 FYNNEI come from the germline V gene. Germline trimming cut 4 bases from V and 7 bases from J; bases unmatched to any gene: 10. The CDR3 loop spans 16 amino acids. The CDR3, as DNA: TGTGCCAGCAGTGGGGGGACGGGACAGAAAAATTCACCCCTCCACTTT. Amino acids: CASSGGTGQKNSPLHF.

CDR3 amino acids: CASSKARQDPNSPLHF. CDR3 in DNA: TGTGCCAGCAGCAAAGCCCGACAGGATCCCAATTCACCCCTCCACTTT. The rearrangement links TRBV21-1 to TRBJ1-6; TRBD1 was called by the table and not checked on the DNA. TRBV21-1 represents a pseudogene. CDR3 length: 16 residues.

This sequence joins TRBV5-1 and TRBJ2-4; unclear D gene. CDR3 length: 14 amino acids. The germline V and J ends were trimmed by 5 bases and 0 bases, with 9 bases remaining between them. Germline CDR1 SGHRS, CDR2 YFSETQ. The CDR3 is CASRTDLAKNIQYF. The DNA for the CDR3 is TGCGCCAGCAGAACAGACCTAGCCAAAAACATTCAGTACTTC.

About this clone itself: Other DNA sequences in this specimen translate into the identical CDR3. The rearrangement links TRBV7-9 to TRBJ2-7; tentatively, D is TRBD1 (7 bases). The CDR3 runs 12 residues. The V gene lost 2 bases and the J gene lost 6 bases, with 8 bases spanning the gap. CDR1 is SEHNR, CDR2 FQNEAQ, per germline (reference sequence). This CDR3 reads CASSLQGGEQYF. The CDR3 region has the DNA TGTGCCAGCAGCTTACAGGGGGGCGAGCAGTACTTC.